Listed below are T cell receptor beta chains from one sample, sequenced in a study of blood T cell repertoires in COVID-19. Profiling relied on immunoSEQ multiplex PCR, and the TCRdb table lists in-frame clones only, not all of them. The sample records about 140,000 clones, around nine tenths being singletons. Sequencing was done on a sample of peripheral blood. These receptors all stem from a human donor in a cohort sampled during active COVID-19. Each CDR3 is given with its conserved first and last residue. A D gene is named only where the DNA matches it firmly. Expanded clones get a size class; other rows say once, few or many, or leave the size out.

V gene	clone size	D gene	CDR3 length	J gene	CDR3 protein	CDR3 DNA
TRBV13	-	-	15	TRBJ2-7	CASSSNGLPSYEQYF	TGTGCCAGCAGTTCCAATGGACTCCCCTCCTACGAGCAGTACTTC
TRBV15	-	-	17	TRBJ2-2	CATSRDITSQNTGELFF	TGTGCCACCAGCAGAGATATAACTAGCCAGAACACCGGGGAGCTGTTTTTT
TRBV13	-	-	14	TRBJ2-7	CASSLAVSAYEQYF	TGTGCCAGCAGCTTAGCAGTCAGTGCTTACGAGCAGTACTTC
TRBV28	-	-	12	TRBJ1-2	CASSFRVGGYTF	TGTGCCAGCAGTTTCAGGGTAGGAGGCTACACCTTC
TRBV29-1	-	TRBD2	16	TRBJ2-5	CSVVPGASGIRETQYF	TGCAGCGTTGTCCCGGGGGCTAGCGGGATTAGGGAGACCCAGTACTTC
TRBV5-1	-	-	15	TRBJ1-5	CASRPTPASNQPQHF	TGCGCCAGCAGACCCACTCCAGCGAGCAATCAGCCCCAGCATTTT
TRBV4-2	-	TRBD1	15	TRBJ1-2	CASSQGTQGGYGYTF	TGTGCCAGCAGCCAAGGGACGCAGGGGGGATATGGCTACACCTTC
TRBV28	-	TRBD2	20	TRBJ2-7	CASSFGSLFGGRRSSYEQYF	TGTGCCAGCAGTTTTGGAAGTCTGTTCGGCGGGAGGCGGTCCTCCTACGAGCAGTACTTC
TRBV6-1	few	-	15	TRBJ1-2	CASSENRQATYGYTF	TGTGCCAGCAGTGAGAATAGACAGGCTACATATGGCTACACCTTC
TRBV18	-	TRBD1	15	TRBJ2-1	CASSQGQETYNEQFF	TGTGCCAGCTCACAGGGACAGGAAACCTACAATGAGCAGTTCTTC
TRBV7-9	once	-	12	TRBJ1-5	CASSTGEEPQHF	TGTGCCAGCAGCACAGGCGAAGAGCCCCAGCATTTT
TRBV7-8	-	-	17	TRBJ2-3	CASSTLEWPHPADTQYF	TGTGCCAGCAGCACCCTAGAGTGGCCGCATCCCGCAGATACGCAGTATTTT
TRBV25-1	-	TRBD2	15	TRBJ2-5	CASSPGLAGEETQYF	TGTGCCAGCAGCCCGGGACTAGCGGGAGAAGAGACCCAGTACTTC
TRBV5-1	-	-	17	TRBJ2-7	CASSPDIGRDFSYEQYF	TGCGCCAGCAGCCCCGATATCGGTAGGGACTTCTCCTACGAGCAGTACTTC